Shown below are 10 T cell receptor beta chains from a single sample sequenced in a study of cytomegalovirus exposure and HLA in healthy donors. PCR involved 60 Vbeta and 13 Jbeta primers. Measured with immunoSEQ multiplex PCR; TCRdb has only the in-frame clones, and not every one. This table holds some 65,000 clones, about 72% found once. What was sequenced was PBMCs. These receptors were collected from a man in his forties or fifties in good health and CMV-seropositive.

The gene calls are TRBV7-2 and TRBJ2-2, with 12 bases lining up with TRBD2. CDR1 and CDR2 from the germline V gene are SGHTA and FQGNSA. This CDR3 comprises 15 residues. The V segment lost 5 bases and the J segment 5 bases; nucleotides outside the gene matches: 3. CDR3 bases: TGTGCCAGCAGCCCGACTAGCGGGGGAACCGGGGAGCTGTTTTTT. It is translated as CASSPTSGGTGELFF.

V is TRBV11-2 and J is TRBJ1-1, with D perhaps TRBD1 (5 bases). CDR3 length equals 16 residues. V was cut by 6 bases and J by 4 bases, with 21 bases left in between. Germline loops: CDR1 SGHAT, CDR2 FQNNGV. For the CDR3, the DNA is TGTGCCAGCAGAGGGACGTCAGGGAGGTCGGGCACTGAAGCTTTCTTT. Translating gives CASRGTSGRSGTEAFF. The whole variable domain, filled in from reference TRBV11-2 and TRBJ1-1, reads EAGVAQSPRYKIIEKRQSVAFWCNPISGHATLYWYQQILGQGPKLLIQFQNNGVVDDSQLPKDRFSAERLKGVDSTLKIQPAKLEDSAVYLCASRGTSGRSGTEAFFGQGTRLTVV.

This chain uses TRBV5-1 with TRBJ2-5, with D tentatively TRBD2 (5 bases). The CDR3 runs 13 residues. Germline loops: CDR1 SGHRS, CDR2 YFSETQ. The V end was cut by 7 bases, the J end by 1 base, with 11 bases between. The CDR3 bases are TGCGCCAGCTACCCTAGCACCCAAGAGACCCAGTACTTC. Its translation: CASYPSTQETQYF.

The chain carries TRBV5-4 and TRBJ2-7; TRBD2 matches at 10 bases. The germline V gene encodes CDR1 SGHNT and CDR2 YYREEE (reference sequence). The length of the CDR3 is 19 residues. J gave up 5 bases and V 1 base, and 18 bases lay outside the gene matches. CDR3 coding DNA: TGTGCCAGCAGCTTGCCTCTAGGGGGGGCTAGCGGGAGAGTGAACGAGCAGTACTTC. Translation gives CASSLPLGGASGRVNEQYF.

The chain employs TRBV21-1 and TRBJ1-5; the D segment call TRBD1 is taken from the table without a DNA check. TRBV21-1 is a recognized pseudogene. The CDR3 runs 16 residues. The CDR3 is CASSKVRTGINQPQHF. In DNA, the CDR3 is TGTGCCAGCAGCAAAGTTAGGACAGGGATCAATCAGCCCCAGCATTTT.

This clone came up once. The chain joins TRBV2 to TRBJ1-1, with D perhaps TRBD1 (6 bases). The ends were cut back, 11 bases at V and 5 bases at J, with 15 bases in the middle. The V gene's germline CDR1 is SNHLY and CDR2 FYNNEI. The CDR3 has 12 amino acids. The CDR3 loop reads CAGSWGRTEAFF. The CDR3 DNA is TGTGCCGGCTCGTGGGGGCGGACTGAAGCTTTCTTT.

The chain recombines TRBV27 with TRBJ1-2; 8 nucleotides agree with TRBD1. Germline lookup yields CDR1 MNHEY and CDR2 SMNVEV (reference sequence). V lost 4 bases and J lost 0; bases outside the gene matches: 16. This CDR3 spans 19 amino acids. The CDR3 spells CASSSARDRGPDSNYGYTF. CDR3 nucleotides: TGTGCCAGCAGTTCAGCGAGAGACAGGGGACCCGACTCTAACTATGGCTACACCTTC.

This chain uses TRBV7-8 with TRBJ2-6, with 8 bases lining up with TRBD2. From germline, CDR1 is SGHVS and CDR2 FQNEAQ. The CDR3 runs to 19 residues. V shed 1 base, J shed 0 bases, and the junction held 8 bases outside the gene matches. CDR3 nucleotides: TGTGCCAGCAGCTTAGAGGCCGCGGGGGGCTTCTCTGGGGCCAACGTCCTGACTTTC. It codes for CASSLEAAGGFSGANVLTF.

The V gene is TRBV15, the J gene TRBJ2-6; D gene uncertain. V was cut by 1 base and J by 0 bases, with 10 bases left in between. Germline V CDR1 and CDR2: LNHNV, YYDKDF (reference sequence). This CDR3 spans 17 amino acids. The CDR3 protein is CATSRGSGNSGANVLTF. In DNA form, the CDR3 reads TGTGCCACCAGCAGAGGGTCAGGTAACTCTGGGGCCAACGTCCTGACTTTC.

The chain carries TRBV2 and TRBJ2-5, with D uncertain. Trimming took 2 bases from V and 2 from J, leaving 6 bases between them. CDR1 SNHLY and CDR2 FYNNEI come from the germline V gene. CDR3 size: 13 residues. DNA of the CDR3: TGTGCCAGCAGTGAAATCCCTCAAGAGACCCAGTACTTC. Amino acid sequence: CASSEIPQETQYF.